The T cell receptor (beta chain) described here comes from a study of blood T cell repertoires in COVID-19. Whole-study context: Some COVID-19 samples were acute and others convalescent; all came from the United States, Italy and Spain.

TCRdb's table, derived via immunoSEQ multiplex PCR, lists solely in-frame clones and lacks some. The top ten hold approximately 11% of the sample, which has 60,000 to 85,000 clones, 70% to 90% seen once. Enrollment of patients from Seattle took place during active infection, with longitudinal follow-up. Germline-derived CDR1 and CDR2 are SGHRS and YFSETQ. Trimming took 2 bases from V and 3 from J; bases not matched to a gene: 7. There are 16 residues in the CDR3. This clonotype originated in a man in his fifties or sixties with COVID-19, enrolled during active disease. Material: peripheral blood. This chain connects TRBV5-1 to TRBJ2-3; the match to TRBD2 covers 9 bases. The CDR3 DNA reads as TGCGCCAGCAGCTTTGGATTGCTAGCGGGGACAGATACGCAGTATTTT. This translates into CASSFGLLAGTDTQYF.